The clone carrying this T cell receptor beta chain showed up just a few times. Its antigen is as yet unknown. This sample is part of a study of response to subunit inactivated influenza vaccine. Regarding the study as a whole: The authors offered the suggestion that each seasonal influenza vaccination recruits few new T cells.

V dropped 0 bases and J dropped 8; count of bases not matched to a gene: 8. Germline-derived CDR1 and CDR2 are LGHNA and YSLEER. The CDR3 runs to 16 residues. TCRdb passed the RT-PCR reads through MiXCR, listing each CDR3 protein once. The sample lists 150,000 to 200,000 distinct CDR3 sequences, roughly 11% occurring once. This material consisted of non-naive T cells sorted from PBMCs, taken around seven weeks after vaccination. This sequence joins TRBV4-3 and TRBJ2-4; TRBD1 agrees at 9 bases. The source of this sequence is a man between 45 and 60 years old who received an inactivated influenza vaccine. The CDR3 protein is CASSQEGGTGIDIQYF. CDR3 in DNA: TGCGCCAGCAGCCAAGAGGGAGGGACAGGGATAGACATTCAGTACTTC.